A single sample gave rise to the 28 T cell receptor beta chains below, sequenced in a study of sequential checkpoint blockade in melanoma. This sample's treatment: randomized to nivolumab then ipilimumab (arm A) or the reverse (arm B). Some clones are missing from TCRdb's copy, which holds only in-frame ones; the method was immunoSEQ multiplex PCR. The table has some 26,000 clones, over 60% seen once. The sequences come from CD8+ T cells sorted from blood (inferred from file names), collected from a patient given nivolumab and ipilimumab in sequence. The receptor set was obtained from a human donor with melanoma.

The J gene is TRBJ1-1, the V gene TRBV6-1, with D possibly being TRBD1 (6 bases). Germline V CDR1 and CDR2: MNHNS, SASEGT. This CDR3 comprises 15 residues. The ends were cut back, 7 bases at V and 0 bases at J, with 15 bases in the middle. The CDR3 sequence is CASTMDRSLNTEAFF. DNA for the CDR3: TGTGCCAGCACCATGGACAGAAGCTTGAACACTGAAGCTTTCTTT.

The V gene is TRBV6-1, the J gene TRBJ2-5, with D perhaps TRBD1 (5 bases). CDR3 length equals 14 residues. The germline gives CDR1 MNHNS, CDR2 SASEGT. Deletions cut 2 bases from V and 2 bases from J, with 9 bases between. This CDR3 reads CASSEWAGQETQYF. CDR3 coding DNA: TGTGCCAGCAGTGAATGGGCAGGGCAAGAGACCCAGTACTTC.

The V gene is TRBV30, the J gene TRBJ1-5; perhaps TRBD1 as D (6 bases). Per germline, CDR1 GTSNPN and CDR2 SVGIG (reference sequence). V lost 3 bases and J lost 1, with 13 bases in between. The CDR3 runs 15 residues. The CDR3 bases are TGTGCCTGGAGCACGGACAGTTCCAGCAATCAGCCCCAGCATTTT. This encodes CAWSTDSSSNQPQHF.

The gene calls are TRBV15 and TRBJ1-2, with 8 positions matching TRBD1. Trimming at V came to 4 bases and at J to 4 bases, leaving 5 bases not matched to a gene. CDR1 LNHNV and CDR2 YYDKDF come from the germline V gene (reference sequence). The CDR3 length is 14 residues. The CDR3 bases are TGTGCCACCAGCACCGAGACAGGGGTCTATGGCTACACCTTC. This gives the protein CATSTETGVYGYTF.

The rearrangement links TRBV7-8 to TRBJ2-7, with TRBD1 matching over 7 bases. The CDR3 covers 11 residues. CDR1 is SGHVS and CDR2 is FQNEAQ in the germline V gene. V gave up 8 bases and J gave up 2 bases; unmatched junction bases: 0. The CDR3 sequence: CASGTAYEQYF. The DNA for the CDR3 is TGTGCCAGCGGGACAGCCTACGAGCAGTACTTC.

This clone was detected only once. The chain recombines TRBV28 with TRBJ2-1, with a tentative D call TRBD1 (6 bases). CDR3 length: 20 amino acids. Germline CDR1 MDHEN, CDR2 SYDVKM. Trimming took 6 bases from V and 4 from J, leaving 31 bases between them. The CDR3 region is CASSSLRGTKGRRDYNEQFF. CDR3 in DNA: TGTGCCAGCAGCTCACTAAGGGGGACCAAGGGACGGCGAGATTACAATGAGCAGTTCTTC.

The chain recombines TRBV19 with TRBJ1-1; 7 nucleotides line up with TRBD1. V gave up 5 bases and J gave up 3 bases; unmatched junction bases: 6. CDR3 size: 14 residues. The germline V gene has CDR1 LNHDA and CDR2 SQIVND (reference sequence). The CDR3 DNA is TGTGCCAGTAGTTCCTGGGACAGCTACACTGAAGCTTTCTTT. Translating gives CASSSWDSYTEAFF.

This chain joins TRBV27 and TRBJ1-1; D not certain. The V gene's germline CDR1 is MNHEY and CDR2 SMNVEV (reference sequence). The CDR3 covers 14 residues. V was shortened by 3 bases and J by 7 bases, with 15 bases between the two germline ends. The CDR3 nucleotides are TGTGCCAGCAGTTTCAATCAGCGAGGGAGTGAAGCTTTCTTT. Translating it yields CASSFNQRGSEAFF.

V usage is TRBV19 and J usage is TRBJ1-5, with unresolved D. The germline V gene encodes CDR1 LNHDA and CDR2 SQIVND (reference sequence). Trimming shortened V by 3 bases and J by 2 bases, and 11 bases separated the two germline ends. The CDR3 is 15 amino acids. DNA for the CDR3: TGTGCCAGTAGTATTGTGGGCTCGGGCAATCAGCCCCAGCATTTT. Its translation: CASSIVGSGNQPQHF.

CDR3 nucleotide sequence: TGTGCCAGCAGCCTCGGACAGGCCTTTCTTAATCAGCCCCAGCATTTT. Translating it yields CASSLGQAFLNQPQHF. The chain couples TRBV5-8 to TRBJ1-5; TRBD1 aligns across 7 bases. Germline CDR1 is SGHTS and CDR2 is YDEGEE. The CDR3 runs 16 residues. Losses at the gene ends were 4 bases for V and 4 bases for J; bases not matched to a gene: 11. The entire variable domain, with the rest obtained from reference TRBV5-8 and TRBJ1-5, is as follows: EAGVTQSPTHLIKTRGQQATLRCSPISGHTSVYWYQQALGLGLQFLLWYDEGEERNRGNFPPRFSGRQFPNYSSELNVNALELEDSALYLCASSLGQAFLNQPQHFGDGTRLSIL.

The sample holds a few counts of this clone. The rearrangement links TRBV7-9 to TRBJ2-5, with TRBD1 as a possible D gene (5 bases). The V gene lost 5 bases and the J gene lost 5 bases, with 15 bases spanning the gap. The CDR3 is made up of 14 amino acids. Germline CDR1 and CDR2: SEHNR and FQNEAQ (reference sequence). The CDR3 nucleotides are TGTGCCAGCAGCCCAAGGGGATCAGAGGAGACCCAGTACTTC. Its translation is CASSPRGSEETQYF. The entire variable domain, with the rest obtained from reference TRBV7-9 and TRBJ2-5, is as follows: DTGVSQNPRHKITKRGQNVTFRCDPISEHNRLYWYRQTLGQGPEFLTYFQNEAQLEKSRLLSDRFSAERPKGSFSTLEIQRTEQGDSAMYLCASSPRGSEETQYFGPGTRLLVL.

The chain joins TRBV19 to TRBJ2-2; a weak D match, TRBD2 (6 bases). Between the trimmed V and J ends, which lost 4 bases and 2 bases, there was a span of 11 bases. The CDR3 contains 15 residues. Germline V gene data show CDR1 as LNHDA and CDR2 as SQIVND (reference sequence). The CDR3 coding sequence is TGTGCCAGTAGTAAGGGGACTCCAAACACCGGGGAGCTGTTTTTT. It specifies CASSKGTPNTGELFF.

The chain has TRBV4-3 and TRBJ2-7; 7 nucleotides line up with TRBD1. The CDR3 runs 15 residues. CDR1 LGHNA and CDR2 YSLEER come from the germline V gene. The ends lost 3 bases at V and 0 bases at J; junction bases unmatched: 5. The CDR3 protein is CASSQNRGGSYEQYF. The CDR3 nucleotides read TGCGCCAGCAGCCAGAACAGGGGCGGCTCCTACGAGCAGTACTTC.

This clone has more than one count but fewer than ten. The chain has TRBV29-1 and TRBJ2-7; no reliable D call. The CDR3 is made up of 18 amino acids. Deletions cut 1 base from V and 0 bases from J, with 22 bases between. The germline CDR1 and CDR2 sequences are SQVTM and ANQGSEA. For the CDR3, the DNA is TGCAGCGTTGAAGTCCCCCAGCAAAACAGCAGATCCTCCTACGAGCAGTACTTC. Translated: CSVEVPQQNSRSSYEQYF.

The rearrangement links TRBV19 to TRBJ2-5; 10 nucleotides match TRBD1. Germline V gives CDR1 LNHDA, CDR2 SQIVND (reference sequence). The CDR3 has 14 residues. V dropped 5 bases and J dropped 4; count of bases not matched to a gene: 4. The CDR3 loop is CASSFRDRGETQYF. For the CDR3, the DNA is TGTGCCAGTAGTTTCCGGGACAGGGGAGAGACCCAGTACTTC.

This clone has only one observation. This chain joins TRBV9 and TRBJ1-1; D is ambiguous. Germline loops: CDR1 SGDLS, CDR2 YYNGEE. The V gene lost 0 bases and the J gene lost 1 base, with 10 bases spanning the gap. The CDR3 runs 15 residues. The CDR3 coding sequence is TGTGCCAGCAGCGTAGCAACGGGAGCGAACACTGAAGCTTTCTTT. Its protein is CASSVATGANTEAFF.

The rearrangement joins TRBV9 to TRBJ1-2, with TRBD1 identical over 12 bases. The length of the CDR3 is 14 residues. V lost 5 bases to trimming and J lost 4 bases; unmatched junction nucleotides: 3. Germline CDR1 SGDLS, CDR2 YYNGEE. The CDR3 is CASRGTGGGYGYTF. In DNA form, the CDR3 reads TGTGCCAGCAGAGGGACAGGGGGCGGCTATGGCTACACCTTC.

The chain joins TRBV28 to TRBJ2-2; D possibly corresponds to TRBD2 (6 bases). Germline CDR1 and CDR2: MDHEN and SYDVKM. CDR3 size: 15 residues. V shed 8 bases and J shed 3 bases, with 16 bases lying between them. For the CDR3, the DNA is TGTGCCAGCTTTCCTCGGGACTCTTACACCGGGGAGCTGTTTTTT. Translating gives CASFPRDSYTGELFF.

This clone has a handful of counts. The chain is built from TRBV27 and TRBJ2-1; D not resolved. V lost 2 bases and J lost 10, with 18 bases in between. Germline V gene sequence: CDR1 MNHEY, CDR2 SMNVEV (reference sequence). The CDR3 extends over 15 amino acids. The CDR3 reads CASSLVPGEAREQFF. DNA of the CDR3: TGTGCCAGCAGTTTAGTCCCCGGAGAAGCGAGGGAGCAGTTCTTC.

The chain employs TRBV19 and TRBJ1-5; a possible D gene is TRBD1 (5 bases). Germline V gene data show CDR1 as LNHDA and CDR2 as SQIVND (reference sequence). The CDR3 spans 12 residues. Trimming removed 7 bases from V and 7 bases from J, with 11 bases in between. CDR3 DNA: TGTGCCAGTAAAGCAGGGATCCAGCCCCAGCATTTT. Amino acid sequence: CASKAGIQPQHF. The full variable domain, rest sourced from reference TRBV19 and TRBJ1-5, is DGGITQSPKYLFRKEGQNVTLSCEQNLNHDAMYWYRQDPGQGLRLIYYSQIVNDFQKGDIAEGYSVSREKKESFPLTVTSAQKNPTAFYLCASKAGIQPQHFGDGTRLSIL.

There are a few counts of this clone. DNA for the CDR3: TGCGCCAGCAGCTTGGGTCAGATTAGCACAGATACGCAGTATTTT. This sequence encodes CASSLGQISTDTQYF. J is TRBJ2-3 and V is TRBV5-1; D is uncertain. V was pared by 0 bases and J by 0 bases, with 8 bases between. The germline V gene encodes CDR1 SGHRS and CDR2 YFSETQ. The CDR3 is 15 residues long.

A remark on this clone: The junction shows a germline mismatch at one end, possibly a read error. CDR3 DNA: TGTGCCAGCAGTTTTTCGTCGGCGGGGACGGCGTCCTACGGGCAGTACTTC. It codes for CASSFSSAGTASYGQYF. This chain uses TRBV28 with TRBJ2-7; D might be TRBD2 (6 bases). Looked up from germline, CDR1 is MDHEN and CDR2 is SYDVKM. The CDR3 runs 17 residues. Looking up the rest from reference TRBV28 and TRBJ2-7 gives the full variable domain: DVKVTQSSRYLVKRTGEKVFLECVQDMDHENMFWYRQDPGLGLRLIYFSYDVKMKEKGDIPEGYSVSREKKERFSLILESASTNQTSMYLCASSFSSAGTASYGQYFGPGTRLTVT.

This chain joins TRBV29-1 and TRBJ1-2; 7 bases fit TRBD1. V was clipped by 5 bases and J by 0 bases; unmatched bases: 6. Germline V gene data show CDR1 as SQVTM and CDR2 as ANQGSEA. The length of the CDR3 is 14 residues. The CDR3 loop reads CSVQQGQANYGYTF. The CDR3, as DNA: TGCAGCGTTCAACAGGGGCAAGCTAACTATGGCTACACCTTC.

The V gene is TRBV19, the J gene TRBJ2-2; tentatively, D is TRBD1 (6 bases). The CDR3 has 16 residues. The ends were cut back, 4 bases at V and 0 bases at J, with 12 bases in the middle. Germline V gives CDR1 LNHDA, CDR2 SQIVND (reference sequence). The CDR3, as DNA: TGTGCCAGTAGTAACTACAGGGCGCCGAACACCGGGGAGCTGTTTTTT. Its protein is CASSNYRAPNTGELFF.

The chain joins TRBV5-6 to TRBJ1-5; 7 bases align to TRBD1. Germline V gives CDR1 SGHDT, CDR2 YYEEEE. With V trimmed by 0 bases and J by 5 bases, 5 bases remained unmatched. The CDR3 is made up of 15 amino acids. Here the CDR3 reads CASSLGQGGDQPQHF. The CDR3 DNA sequence: TGTGCCAGCAGCTTGGGACAGGGAGGCGATCAGCCCCAGCATTTT. The full variable domain, with the rest looked up from reference TRBV5-6 and TRBJ1-5, is DAGVTQSPTHLIKTRGQQVTLRCSPKSGHDTVSWYQQALGQGPQFIFQYYEEEERQRGNFPDRFSGHQFPNYSSELNVNALLLGDSALYLCASSLGQGGDQPQHFGDGTRLSIL.

The genes are TRBV5-1 and TRBJ2-1, with 8 bases fitting TRBD2. The CDR3 spans 14 residues. With 0 bases clipped from V and 10 bases from J, the junction kept 6 bases outside the gene matches. From germline, CDR1 is SGHRS and CDR2 YFSETQ. CDR3 sequence: CASSLAAQRGEQFF. The CDR3 nucleotides are TGCGCCAGCAGCTTGGCCGCCCAGCGGGGGGAGCAGTTCTTC.

The J gene is TRBJ1-5, the V gene TRBV19, with 7 bases lining up with TRBD1. After removal of 1 base from V and 7 bases from J, the junction contained 4 bases not matched to a gene. CDR3 size: 14 residues. Germline loops: CDR1 LNHDA, CDR2 SQIVND (reference sequence). DNA of the CDR3: TGTGCCAGTAGTATAGCAGGGGGAAACCAGCCCCAGCATTTT. Translating gives CASSIAGGNQPQHF.

The chain joins TRBV4-3 to TRBJ1-1; D gene uncertain. V was pared by 4 bases and J by 1 base, with 22 bases between. Germline V lookup: CDR1 LGHNA, CDR2 YSLEER. The CDR3 sequence is 18 residues long. The DNA of the CDR3 is TGCGCCAGCAGCCCTTTTGTGGGCCTAAGCTCGACGAACACTGAAGCTTTCTTT. Its protein product is CASSPFVGLSSTNTEAFF.